Below, 24 T cell receptor beta chains from the same sample are listed, as sequenced in a study of blood T cell repertoires in COVID-19. Using immunoSEQ multiplex PCR, the repertoire was profiled, and TCRdb retains in-frame clones only, with some absent. The sample comprises approximately 150,000 clones, around 82% of which are singletons, and roughly 5.3% rests with the top ten. Sequenced sample: peripheral blood. All receptors derive from a woman between 45 and 60 years old with acute or convalescent COVID-19.

The chain links TRBV30 to TRBJ1-5, with a weak D call TRBD1 (5 bases). Trimming took off 0 bases at V and 4 bases at J, with 16 bases between the two ends. CDR1 and CDR2 from the germline V gene are GTSNPN and SVGIG (reference sequence). The CDR3 loop spans 16 amino acids. The CDR3 region has the DNA TGTGCCTGGAGTGTCGGTGCAGGGATGAGGAATCAGCCCCAGCATTTT. Protein sequence: CAWSVGAGMRNQPQHF.

This clone has more than one count but fewer than ten. The chain couples TRBV12-3 or TRBV12-4 to TRBJ1-4, with D maybe TRBD1 (6 bases). CDR3 size: 13 residues. V was pared by 7 bases and J by 7 bases, with 13 bases between. CDR3 protein: CASTPTGLEKLFF. In DNA, the CDR3 is TGTGCCAGCACCCCGACAGGACTTGAAAAACTGTTTTTT.

There are a few counts of this clone. This CDR3 is also generated by other DNA sequences in the sample. The rearrangement links TRBV29-1 to TRBJ1-5, with 8 bases lining up with TRBD1. The junction had 2 bases not matched to a gene; V was cut back by 6 bases and J by 4 bases. Per germline, CDR1 SQVTM and CDR2 ANQGSEA. The CDR3 runs to 12 residues. CDR3 DNA: TGCAGCGTCAGACAGGGGAATCAGCCCCAGCATTTT. Translated, it gives CSVRQGNQPQHF. The complete variable domain, with remaining parts taken from reference TRBV29-1 and TRBJ1-5, reads SAVISQKPSRDICQRGTSLTIQCQVDSQVTMMFWYRQQPGQSLTLIATANQGSEATYESGFVIDKFPISRPNLTFSTLTVSNMSPEDSSIYLCSVRQGNQPQHFGDGTRLSIL.

This clone was counted a few times. The rearrangement joins TRBV28 to TRBJ2-7; the D is unclear. Trimming pared 10 bases from V and 0 bases from J, leaving 4 bases between. CDR3 size: 10 residues. Germline V CDR1 and CDR2: MDHEN, SYDVKM. In DNA form, the CDR3 reads TGTGCCACCTCCTCCTACGAGCAGTACTTC. Protein: CATSSYEQYF.

This clone was counted once. The CDR3 DNA follows: TGTGCCAGCAGTTTAGGGCCGGAGCAGTACTTC. It encodes CASSLGPEQYF. V usage is TRBV12-3 or TRBV12-4 and J usage is TRBJ2-7; D is ambiguous. CDR3 length equals 11 residues. V lost 1 base and J lost 7, with 5 bases in between.

J is TRBJ2-7 and V is TRBV3-1 (or the pseudogene TRBV3-2); D is unresolved. Per germline, CDR1 LGHDT and CDR2 YNNKEL (reference sequence). Trimming shortened V by 2 bases and J by 6 bases, and 8 bases separated the two germline ends. CDR3 length: 12 amino acids. As DNA, the CDR3 is TGTGCCAGCAGCCAAAGACTTGGCGAGCAGTACTTC. Protein: CASSQRLGEQYF.

The chain recombines TRBV5-1 with TRBJ2-2, with TRBD1 matching over 8 bases. V was pared by 3 bases and J by 0 bases, with 4 bases of the junction left unmatched. Germline values: CDR1 SGHRS, CDR2 YFSETQ. This CDR3 comprises 16 residues. CDR3 bases: TGCGCCAGCAGCTCAGGGGGCTCCGCGAACACCGGGGAGCTGTTTTTT. It yields the protein CASSSGGSANTGELFF.

V usage is TRBV18 and J usage is TRBJ2-7; TRBD1 is a possible D gene (6 bases). Trimming stripped 6 bases from V and 5 bases from J, with 20 bases between. Germline values: CDR1 KGHSH, CDR2 LQKENI. The CDR3 totals 15 residues. The CDR3 loop reads CASSLTMGARDEQYF. The CDR3 nucleotides read TGTGCCAGCTCGCTCACTATGGGGGCGCGCGACGAGCAGTACTTC.

The rearrangement joins TRBV4-3 to TRBJ1-5; D is possibly TRBD1 (5 bases). The CDR3 length is 16 residues. Germline-derived CDR1 and CDR2 are LGHNA and YSLEER. V lost 0 bases and J lost 7, with 16 bases in between. CDR3 DNA: TGCGCCAGCAGCCAAGAAGTAGGGGCAATCGGCCAGCCCCAGCATTTT. This gives the protein CASSQEVGAIGQPQHF.

This clone has a single count. This chain's CDR3 is CSGGFDEQFF. The CDR3 region has the DNA TGCAGCGGAGGGTTCGATGAGCAGTTCTTC. The chain combines TRBV29-1 with TRBJ2-1; a weak D match, TRBD2 (5 bases). CDR1 SQVTM and CDR2 ANQGSEA come from the germline V gene. V shed 7 bases and J shed 8 bases, with 9 bases lying between them. The CDR3 has 10 amino acids.

V gene TRBV7-9 combines with J gene TRBJ1-2, with 9 nucleotides matching TRBD1. CDR3 length: 13 residues. Germline V gene lookup returns CDR1 SEHNR and CDR2 FQNEAQ (reference sequence). With V trimmed by 6 bases and J by 6 bases, 5 bases remained unmatched. CDR3: CASRTGGQHGYTF. The CDR3 nucleotides read TGTGCCAGCAGAACAGGGGGCCAGCATGGCTACACCTTC.

The rearrangement joins TRBV19 to TRBJ2-5; D perhaps matches TRBD2 (6 bases). The CDR3 contains 15 residues. V gave up 3 bases and J gave up 2 bases, with 13 bases separating them. Germline CDR1 reads LNHDA; CDR2 reads SQIVND (reference sequence). CDR3 DNA sequence: TGTGCCAGTAGTATGTACGCGGGGAGGCAAGAGACCCAGTACTTC. Translated: CASSMYAGRQETQYF. The full variable domain, its missing parts supplied by reference TRBV19 and TRBJ2-5, is DGGITQSPKYLFRKEGQNVTLSCEQNLNHDAMYWYRQDPGQGLRLIYYSQIVNDFQKGDIAEGYSVSREKKESFPLTVTSAQKNPTAFYLCASSMYAGRQETQYFGPGTRLLVL.

This clone has only a few counts. The gene calls are TRBV3-1 (or the pseudogene TRBV3-2) and TRBJ1-2; possibly TRBD1 for D (5 bases). Germline CDR1 LGHDT, CDR2 YNNKEL (reference sequence). The germline V and J ends were trimmed by 8 bases and 8 bases, with 12 bases remaining between them. This CDR3 has 11 amino acids. In nucleotides, the CDR3 is TGTGCCAGCGGGGCCAGCTGGGGCTACACCTTC. Its protein product is CASGASWGYTF.

The V gene is TRBV19, the J gene TRBJ2-4; 8 bases fit TRBD1. Germline V CDR1 and CDR2: LNHDA, SQIVND (reference sequence). The CDR3 runs to 13 residues. Trimming removed 5 bases from V and 7 bases from J; junction bases left unmatched: 4. Here the CDR3 DNA reads TGTGCCAGTAGTCCGGGGGACAGGAACATTCAGTACTTC. Its protein is CASSPGDRNIQYF.

Details on this clone: The same CDR3 also results from other DNA sequences found in this sample. This chain links TRBV19 with TRBJ1-5; weak D call: TRBD1 (6 bases). Germline lookup yields CDR1 LNHDA and CDR2 SQIVND (reference sequence). This CDR3 has 15 amino acids. Trimming took 6 bases from V and 2 from J, leaving 14 bases between them. The CDR3 nucleotides are TGTGCCAGTAGAACAACTGGGGGCGGCAATCAGCCCCAGCATTTT. Translation gives CASRTTGGGNQPQHF. Full variable domain (remainder filled in from reference TRBV19 and TRBJ1-5): DGGITQSPKYLFRKEGQNVTLSCEQNLNHDAMYWYRQDPGQGLRLIYYSQIVNDFQKGDIAEGYSVSREKKESFPLTVTSAQKNPTAFYLCASRTTGGGNQPQHFGDGTRLSIL.

The V and J genes are TRBV7-9 and TRBJ1-5; a possible D gene is TRBD1 (5 bases). Trimming removed 5 bases from V and 3 bases from J, with 14 bases in between. This CDR3 contains 15 residues. Germline lookup yields CDR1 SEHNR and CDR2 FQNEAQ (reference sequence). The CDR3 region is CASSRGGGLNQPQHF. CDR3 nucleotides: TGTGCCAGCAGCCGCGGCGGGGGTCTCAATCAGCCCCAGCATTTT.

The table lists this clone with a few counts. This sequence joins TRBV6-5 and TRBJ1-5; a possible D gene is TRBD1 (6 bases). CDR3 length: 15 amino acids. The germline V and J ends were trimmed by 6 bases and 1 base, with 13 bases remaining between them. Germline V lookup: CDR1 MNHEY, CDR2 SVGAGI. The CDR3 DNA follows: TGTGCCAGCAGACCCTCGGACAGCAGCAATCAGCCCCAGCATTTT. Its protein is CASRPSDSSNQPQHF.

To note about this clone: In the same sample, other DNA sequences code for this CDR3. The chain links TRBV7-9 to TRBJ1-5; D call uncertain. Between the trimmed V and J ends, which lost 8 bases and 4 bases, there was a span of 9 bases. The CDR3 contains 12 residues. Germline lookup yields CDR1 SEHNR and CDR2 FQNEAQ (reference sequence). In DNA form, the CDR3 reads TGTGCCAGCCGAAGGGAGAATCAGCCCCAGCATTTT. It encodes CASRRENQPQHF.

This rearrangement joins TRBV6-6 to TRBJ1-6; D is possibly TRBD1 (5 bases). V was pared by 8 bases and J by 5 bases, with 13 bases between. From germline, CDR1 is MNHNY and CDR2 SVGAGI (reference sequence). This CDR3 has 14 residues. In nucleotides, the CDR3 is TGTGCCAGCGGCCCAGGGAGGGATAATTCACCCCTCCACTTT. It encodes CASGPGRDNSPLHF.

This sequence joins TRBV5-1 and TRBJ2-1; D is uncertain. Trimming removed 2 bases at V and 5 bases at J, with 11 bases between. The length of the CDR3 is 14 residues. The germline gives CDR1 SGHRS, CDR2 YFSETQ. DNA of the CDR3: TGCGCCAGCAGCTTTCAACTCGAGAACAATGAGCAGTTCTTC. It is translated as CASSFQLENNEQFF. Full variable domain (missing parts from reference TRBV5-1 and TRBJ2-1): KAGVTQTPRYLIKTRGQQVTLSCSPISGHRSVSWYQQTPGQGLQFLFEYFSETQRNKGNFPGRFSGRQFSNSRSEMNVSTLELGDSALYLCASSFQLENNEQFFGPGTRLTVL.

This chain connects TRBV7-9 to TRBJ1-1, with no clear D. In germline, CDR1 is SEHNR, CDR2 FQNEAQ (reference sequence). V shed 1 base and J shed 1 base, with 16 bases lying between them. The CDR3 covers 17 residues. The CDR3 region is CASSLGIRTGRNTEAFF. The CDR3 DNA reads TGTGCCAGCAGCTTAGGGATTAGGACGGGGAGGAACACTGAAGCTTTCTTT.

The chain recombines TRBV7-9 with TRBJ1-6; no firm D call. With 5 bases removed from V and 8 bases from J, the gap between germline ends came to 10 bases. Germline loops: CDR1 SEHNR, CDR2 FQNEAQ (reference sequence). CDR3 size: 13 residues. DNA for the CDR3: TGTGCCAGCAGCCCGGGATGGGATTCACCCCTCCACTTT. It specifies CASSPGWDSPLHF.

This clone was recorded many times. V and J are TRBV2 and TRBJ1-5; 7 bases map to TRBD1. The CDR3 has 14 residues. The junction had 6 bases not matched to a gene; V was cut back by 2 bases and J by 8 bases. Germline CDR1 SNHLY, CDR2 FYNNEI. The CDR3 DNA reads as TGTGCCAGCAGTGAACACAGGGGCGCTAAGCCCCAGCATTTT. Translated, it gives CASSEHRGAKPQHF.

The rearrangement uses TRBV6-2 or TRBV6-3 and TRBJ1-1; 7 nucleotides line up with TRBD1. From germline, CDR1 is MNHEY and CDR2 SVGEGT. V shed 6 bases, J shed 7 bases, and the junction held 11 bases outside the gene matches. The CDR3 runs 14 residues. As DNA, the CDR3 is TGTGCCAGCAGCACACCCGGGACAGCTATTGAAGCTTTCTTT. Protein: CASSTPGTAIEAFF.